This T cell receptor beta chain was captured in a study of patients and donors after allogeneic stem cell transplantation. This CDR3 is built from 16 residues. Trimming removed 1 base from V and 2 bases from J; junction bases left unmatched: 5. Germline V gene lookup returns CDR1 LGHDT and CDR2 YNNKEL (reference sequence). From the RT-PCR reads, TCRdb called clonotypes with MiXCR, one entry per CDR3 protein. The sample has about 400,000 distinct CDR3 sequences; roughly 17% are singletons. This clonotype was seen a handful of times. This chain uses TRBV3-1 with TRBJ2-3; the match to TRBD2 covers 8 bases. This TCR was sampled from a human donor who was either an allogeneic HSCT recipient or a stem cell or donor lymphocyte infusion donor (not recorded which). It is not recorded whose cells these are; they may come from a transplant donor. Material for sequencing was blood, either unsorted or a sorted T cell fraction (not recorded which). The CDR3: CASSQAQRGYTDTQYF. The CDR3 bases are TGTGCCAGCAGCCAAGCTCAGCGGGGGTACACAGATACGCAGTATTTT.